This T cell receptor (beta chain) was profiled in a study of prognosis after radiotherapy for stage I lung cancer (dated by TCRdb to about 2021). Some background on the complete study: Between early 2018 and January 2019, around 19 stage I NSCLC patients were enrolled in Nanjing, China. The study included 11 to 15 patients with newly diagnosed primary stage I lung tumors and 4 to 6 with oligometastatic NSCLC after surgical resection of the primary tumor. Every patient was deemed medically inoperable, approximately 11 because of comorbidities and 7 because they refused surgery. The cohort comprised over ten men and six or seven women with a median age of nearly 75 years, ranging from roughly 53 to 95 years. Tumor histology was squamous cell carcinoma in roughly 7 patients and adenocarcinoma in twelve. Using image-guided IMRT or VMAT, SBRT was delivered in 3 to 5 fractions at a biologically effective dose of at least 100 Gy. No patient received concurrent therapy alongside SBRT. About 20% of the 19 patients developed distant metastases after SBRT, at a median of around seven months; the other 15 showed no significant progression. This study profiled peripheral blood TCR beta repertoires from stage I NSCLC patients before and after stereotactic body radiotherapy and linked the repertoires to distant failure. The study took one blood sample before SBRT and one after SBRT from each of roughly 20 patients and sequenced all 40 or so samples.

No patient had a history of other malignancies or prior chemotherapy or radiotherapy, and all had node-negative disease on CT and PET/CT. At each of two time points, about 6.1 milliliters of peripheral venous blood were collected into EDTA tubes. Ficoll-Paque Plus density-gradient centrifugation was used to isolate PBMCs. Immediately after collection, samples were stored at -80 degrees C until analysis. Note on this clonotype: What this receptor recognizes is not known. No much larger clonotype is one base removed from it; base qualities were not supplied.

V sheds 2 bases and J sheds 0 bases, leaving 9 bases between their ends. CDR1 and CDR2 are drawn from the germline V gene (reference sequence): SGHNT, YYREEE. Including cysteine and phenylalanine, the CDR3 has 15 amino acids. Left in the record is the CDR3 DNA by itself, 45 bases read in frame from the first base. Two rounds of multiplex PCR were performed to amplify the TCR beta CDR3 region from genomic DNA. The first PCR round used primers specific to each TRBV and TRBJ gene, and the primer sequences were filed in Chinese patent CN105087789A. Universal primers were used in the second PCR round. The Roche High Pure PCR Template Preparation Kit was used to extract genomic DNA from the frozen PBMCs. Libraries were sequenced paired-end with 151 bp reads on an Illumina HiSeq 3000. Per the authors' processing: CutAdapt was used to remove raw reads lacking the multiplex PCR primer sequences. High-quality paired reads were merged into contigs with PEAR. MiXCR assigned TRB V, D and J gene segments to each contig by aligning to reference sequences. CDR3 sequences were clustered by base quality and sequence similarity to remove sequencing errors. Diversity was calculated as Shannon entropy divided by the natural log of the number of productive TCR sequences. Clonality was computed as one minus the ratio of Shannon entropy to the natural log of the number of unique clonotypes. Using the Youden index from ROC curves, the researchers picked the repertoire-metric cut-offs for progression-free survival, and all analyses were carried out in R 3.5.3. TCRdb reprocessed the public reads (quality trimming at Q25 with fastp, clone calling with MiXCR) and kept in-frame beta chains. Rows with a matching CDR3 protein are joined into one entry that keeps the most common DNA and genes. The V and J calls come from TCRdb's annotation, not from the publication. The sample data list tens of thousands of distinct CDR3 sequences, and 26% of these were observed just once. Around 6.8% of the sample goes to the ten largest clones.

The study at large found these results: No determination of tumor specificity was made for expanded TCR clones. Differences in TRBV and TRBJ usage frequencies by metastasis status were reportedly observed in two V genes at baseline and in nine V and two J genes after SBRT. After SBRT, the count of unique TCR clones dropped from a median of about 10,000 beforehand to 6,500 to 8,000 afterward (Wilcoxon paired P=0.011). None of the reported P values were adjusted for multiple comparisons. Post-SBRT Shannon entropy and its change from baseline were lower in patients who developed distant metastases; baseline Shannon entropy was not associated with metastases. The small cohort and short follow-up limited the study, so independent validation of the findings is needed.

In this chain, TRBV5-4 is recombined with TRBJ1-3; the D gene is possibly TRBD1, with 5 bases matching. The specimen comprised PBMCs, sampled before or after stereotactic body radiation therapy (not recorded which). This receptor was identified in a donor over 45 with non-small cell lung cancer. The DNA reads as follows: TGTGCCAGCAGCTTAGAGGGGTTCTCTGGAAACACCATATATTTT. This sequence encodes CASSLEGFSGNTIYF.